The following is a TCR beta chain sequence with its context. The sample is drawn from a study of blood T cell repertoires in COVID-19. Assay used: immunoSEQ multiplex PCR; TCRdb lists only in-frame clones, some missing. The sample yields approximately 35,000 clones, about 80% seen once. The receptor's source is a man older than 75 with acute or convalescent COVID-19. Sequencing input: peripheral blood.

This chain's CDR3 is CASSLTPGQGYGYTF. Here the CDR3 DNA reads TGTGCCAGCAGCCTAACACCGGGACAGGGGTATGGCTACACCTTC. The chain carries TRBV3-1 (or the pseudogene TRBV3-2) and TRBJ1-2, with 10 bases that match TRBD1. The CDR3 consists of 15 residues. CDR1 is LGHDT, CDR2 YNNKEL, per germline (reference sequence). The V segment lost 4 bases and the J segment 5 bases; nucleotides outside the gene matches: 7.